The clone carrying this TCR beta chain was seen more than once but under ten times. Its matching antigen is unknown. The sample comes from a study of cytomegalovirus exposure and HLA in healthy donors. Study findings and constraints: The availability of immune exposure information extended only to CMV serostatus. In an earlier analysis, productive rearrangement rates for most beta V segments clustered near 87% or 30%.

Primers: 60 Vbeta forward and 13 Jbeta reverse. Data came from immunoSEQ multiplex PCR; TCRdb stores just in-frame clones and leaves some out. Of 150,000 to 200,000 clones listed, 12% are singletons. Healthy bone marrow donors supplied every sample. Germline CDR1 and CDR2: MNHNS and SASEGT. Germline trimming cut 0 bases from V and 16 bases from J; bases unmatched to any gene: 8. The CDR3 has 14 amino acids. This TCR derives from a man aged 45-65 years in good health and CMV-seropositive. Material: PBMCs. The chain is built from TRBV6-1 and TRBJ2-1; 11 bases fit TRBD2. For the CDR3, the DNA is TGTGCCAGCAGTGAAGCGATTGGGACTAGCGGTATTTTCTTC. Protein product: CASSEAIGTSGIFF.